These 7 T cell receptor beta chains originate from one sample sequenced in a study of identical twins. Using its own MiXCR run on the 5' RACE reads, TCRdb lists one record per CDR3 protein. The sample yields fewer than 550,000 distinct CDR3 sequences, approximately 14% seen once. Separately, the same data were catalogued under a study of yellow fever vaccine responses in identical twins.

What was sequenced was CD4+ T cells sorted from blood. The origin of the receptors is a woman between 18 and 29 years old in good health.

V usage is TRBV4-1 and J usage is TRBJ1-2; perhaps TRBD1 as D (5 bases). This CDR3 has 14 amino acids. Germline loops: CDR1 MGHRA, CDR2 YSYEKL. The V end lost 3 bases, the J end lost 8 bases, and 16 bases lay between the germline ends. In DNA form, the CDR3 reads TGCGCCAGCAGCCAGAGAATAGGGGACGGCGGCTACACCTTC. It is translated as CASSQRIGDGGYTF.

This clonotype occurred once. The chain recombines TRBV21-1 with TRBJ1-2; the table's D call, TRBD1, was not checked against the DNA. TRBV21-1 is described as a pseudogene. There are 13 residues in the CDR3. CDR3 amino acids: CARSPGSIHGYTF. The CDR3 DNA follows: TGTGCCCGCTCACCGGGGAGTATTCATGGCTACACCTTC.

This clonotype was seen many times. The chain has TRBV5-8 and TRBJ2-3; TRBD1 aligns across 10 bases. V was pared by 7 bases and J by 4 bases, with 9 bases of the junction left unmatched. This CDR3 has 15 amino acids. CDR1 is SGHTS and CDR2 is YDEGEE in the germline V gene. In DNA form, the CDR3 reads TGTGCCAGCTTTACCGGGACAGGGGTCGCAGATACGCAGTATTTT. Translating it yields CASFTGTGVADTQYF. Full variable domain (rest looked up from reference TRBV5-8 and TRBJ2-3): EAGVTQSPTHLIKTRGQQATLRCSPISGHTSVYWYQQALGLGLQFLLWYDEGEERNRGNFPPRFSGRQFPNYSSELNVNALELEDSALYLCASFTGTGVADTQYFGPGTRLTVL.

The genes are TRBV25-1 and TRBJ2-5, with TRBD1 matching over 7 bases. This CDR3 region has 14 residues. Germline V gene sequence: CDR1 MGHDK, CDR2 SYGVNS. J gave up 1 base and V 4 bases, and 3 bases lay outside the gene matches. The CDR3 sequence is CASSATGSQETQYF. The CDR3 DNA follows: TGTGCCAGCAGTGCGACAGGGAGCCAAGAGACCCAGTACTTC.

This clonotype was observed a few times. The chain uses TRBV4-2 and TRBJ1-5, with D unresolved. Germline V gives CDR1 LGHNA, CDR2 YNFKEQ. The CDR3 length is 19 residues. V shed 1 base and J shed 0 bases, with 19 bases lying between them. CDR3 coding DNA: TGTGCCAGCAGCCAAGTGCCGGGATCAGTCCATTTTAGCAATCAGCCCCAGCATTTT. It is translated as CASSQVPGSVHFSNQPQHF.

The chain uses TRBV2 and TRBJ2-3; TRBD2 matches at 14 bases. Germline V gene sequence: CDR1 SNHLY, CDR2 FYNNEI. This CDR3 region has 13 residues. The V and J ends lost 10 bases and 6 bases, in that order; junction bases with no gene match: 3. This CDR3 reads CANGLAGGDTQYF. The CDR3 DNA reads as TGTGCCAACGGACTAGCGGGAGGTGATACGCAGTATTTT.

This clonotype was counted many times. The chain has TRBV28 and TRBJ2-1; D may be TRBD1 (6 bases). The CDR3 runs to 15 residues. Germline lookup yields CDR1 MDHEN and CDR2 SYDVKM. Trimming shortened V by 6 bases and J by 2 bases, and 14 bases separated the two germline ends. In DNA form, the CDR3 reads TGTGCCAGCAGCCGGGACATCCAAGCCTACAATGAGCAGTTCTTC. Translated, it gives CASSRDIQAYNEQFF.